The 27 T cell receptor beta chains reported below all come from one sample, sequenced in a study of blood T cell repertoires in COVID-19. Measured with immunoSEQ multiplex PCR; TCRdb has only the in-frame clones, and not every one. The sample has 140,000 to 150,000 clones; about 90% are singletons. Sample: peripheral blood. These receptors were taken from a man aged 60-69 years with active or convalescent COVID-19.

This clone has a single count. V gene TRBV27 combines with J gene TRBJ1-4, with D unresolved. Germline CDR1 and CDR2: MNHEY and SMNVEV (reference sequence). This CDR3 has 14 residues. V shed 5 bases and J shed 5 bases, with 12 bases lying between them. The CDR3 region has the DNA TGTGCCAGCAGTCGAAAAGCAAAGAATGAAAAACTGTTTTTT. This encodes CASSRKAKNEKLFF.

The rearrangement uses TRBV11-3 and TRBJ1-2; D call uncertain. Germline CDR1 SGHNT, CDR2 YENEEA. V was shortened by 5 bases and J by 7 bases, with 8 bases between the two germline ends. The CDR3 consists of 11 residues. The CDR3 sequence is CASSLPGGYTF. DNA for the CDR3: TGTGCCAGCAGCCTACCGGGTGGCTACACCTTC.

This clone was found a few times. The chain uses TRBV6-1 and TRBJ1-5, with 9 bases lining up with TRBD1. V lost 0 bases and J lost 6; bases outside the gene matches: 6. CDR1 is MNHNS, CDR2 SASEGT, per germline. The CDR3 consists of 16 residues. As DNA, the CDR3 is TGTGCCAGCAGTGAAGCTGTCGGGACAGGGTTTCAGCCCCAGCATTTT. Translation gives CASSEAVGTGFQPQHF.

The CDR3: CASSLGGAAETQYF. CDR3 nucleotides: TGTGCCAGCTCTCTGGGGGGAGCGGCCGAGACCCAGTACTTC. J is TRBJ2-5 and V is TRBV6-5, with D maybe TRBD2 (6 bases). V lost 8 bases and J 5 bases, leaving 18 bases between the germline ends. The CDR3 is made up of 14 amino acids. Looked up from germline, CDR1 is MNHEY and CDR2 is SVGAGI.

The V call is TRBV4-3, the J call TRBJ2-2, with a weak D call TRBD1 (6 bases). The CDR3 consists of 15 residues. Germline CDR1 and CDR2: LGHNA and YSLEER. Trimming removed 0 bases from V and 1 base from J, with 6 bases in between. The CDR3 DNA follows: TGCGCCAGCAGCCAAGACAGGGGGAACACCGGGGAGCTGTTTTTT. It is translated as CASSQDRGNTGELFF.

The chain recombines TRBV28 with TRBJ1-5, with TRBD1 matching 8 bases. The CDR3 extends over 16 amino acids. With 4 bases clipped from V and 2 bases from J, the junction kept 7 bases outside the gene matches. Germline CDR1 reads MDHEN; CDR2 reads SYDVKM. CDR3 protein: CASSSTGGGGNQPQHF. CDR3 in DNA: TGTGCCAGCAGTTCCACAGGGGGTGGTGGCAATCAGCCCCAGCATTTT.

The chain combines TRBV28 with TRBJ2-7, with D possibly TRBD1 on 5 matching bases. Germline V gene sequence: CDR1 MDHEN, CDR2 SYDVKM. V lost 7 bases to trimming and J lost 4 bases, with 14 bases between them. The CDR3 length is 13 residues. The CDR3 protein is CASTKDTAYEQYF. The DNA of the CDR3 is TGTGCCAGCACAAAGGACACCGCATACGAGCAGTACTTC.

This chain joins TRBV28 and TRBJ1-2, with TRBD1 identical over 7 bases. The CDR3 runs 17 residues. Germline CDR1 and CDR2: MDHEN and SYDVKM. V lost 5 bases, J lost 0 bases, and 12 bases stayed unmatched. CDR3 sequence: CASSHRQGPTPNYGYTF. The CDR3, as DNA: TGTGCCAGCAGTCACAGACAGGGCCCAACACCTAACTATGGCTACACCTTC.

J is TRBJ1-1 and V is TRBV7-9; weak D call: TRBD1 (5 bases). CDR1 SEHNR and CDR2 FQNEAQ come from the germline V gene (reference sequence). The CDR3 is 15 residues long. The germline V and J ends were trimmed by 2 bases and 0 bases, with 10 bases remaining between them. CDR3 coding DNA: TGTGCCAGCAGCTTAACCGTGGGGCTGAACACTGAAGCTTTCTTT. It translates to CASSLTVGLNTEAFF.

The chain links TRBV18 to TRBJ2-1; D not certain. CDR3 size: 13 residues. Germline V gives CDR1 KGHSH, CDR2 LQKENI. The V end was cut by 2 bases, the J end by 3 bases, with 5 bases between. CDR3 sequence: CASSPYSYNEQFF. DNA of the CDR3: TGTGCCAGCTCACCATACAGCTACAATGAGCAGTTCTTC.

This clone showed up just once. This chain joins TRBV28 and TRBJ1-1, with 10 bases fitting TRBD1. V was clipped by 5 bases and J by 4 bases; unmatched bases: 16. CDR3 length: 18 amino acids. Germline loops: CDR1 MDHEN, CDR2 SYDVKM. The CDR3 bases are TGTGCCAGCAGTCTCTATCACCGGGACAGGGGACGGGGCACTGAAGCTTTCTTT. This sequence encodes CASSLYHRDRGRGTEAFF.

The V call is TRBV19, the J call TRBJ2-2, with 7 bases fitting TRBD1. Germline V CDR1 and CDR2: LNHDA, SQIVND (reference sequence). The CDR3 covers 16 residues. V lost 6 bases and J lost 1; bases outside the gene matches: 8. CDR3 amino acids: CASRSEGGLNTGELFF. The CDR3 nucleotides read TGTGCCAGTAGGTCCGAAGGGGGCTTGAACACCGGGGAGCTGTTTTTT.

This clone is a singleton in its sample. The V gene is TRBV7-2, the J gene TRBJ2-7, with TRBD2 matching 7 bases. The CDR3 sequence is 17 residues long. The V gene's germline CDR1 is SGHTA and CDR2 FQGNSA. V shed 5 bases and J 9 bases; nucleotides not matched to a gene: 22. CDR3 region: CASSPRGLSSGSSAQYF. Here the CDR3 DNA reads TGTGCCAGCAGCCCAAGGGGACTATCTAGCGGTTCGTCTGCGCAGTACTTC.

Details on this clone: Other DNA sequences within the sample encode an identical CDR3. This chain connects TRBV5-1 to TRBJ2-5, with D possibly TRBD1 on 6 matching bases. This CDR3 contains 12 residues. Trimming shortened V by 9 bases and J by 0 bases, and 9 bases separated the two germline ends. Germline CDR1 SGHRS, CDR2 YFSETQ. The CDR3 reads CATRTDQETQYF. In DNA form, the CDR3 reads TGCGCCACCCGGACAGACCAAGAGACCCAGTACTTC.

This sequence joins TRBV28 and TRBJ1-2, with D maybe TRBD1 (5 bases). The CDR3 runs 13 residues. Germline values: CDR1 MDHEN, CDR2 SYDVKM. Trimming removed 3 bases at V and 2 bases at J, with 7 bases between. CDR3 sequence reads: CASSFAGNYGYTF. In DNA form, the CDR3 reads TGTGCCAGCAGTTTTGCAGGGAACTATGGCTACACCTTC.

This chain joins TRBV6-4 and TRBJ2-7; D is undetermined. This CDR3 has 18 residues. CDR1 MRHNA and CDR2 SNTAGT come from the germline V gene. V shed 1 base and J shed 0 bases, with 19 bases lying between them. CDR3 DNA: TGTGCCAGCAGTGACTATACACCGGGTGGCCGTCCCTCCTACGAGCAGTACTTC. It codes for CASSDYTPGGRPSYEQYF.

The chain combines TRBV7-2 with TRBJ1-2; no firm D call. Trimming removed 4 bases at V and 2 bases at J, with 5 bases between. Germline CDR1 and CDR2: SGHTA and FQGNSA. The CDR3 length is 12 residues. In DNA form, the CDR3 reads TGTGCCAGCAGCTCCTCCAACTATGGCTACACCTTC. Its protein is CASSSSNYGYTF.

With regard to this clone: The junction differs from germline at one of its ends, possibly a read error. The rearrangement links TRBV28 to TRBJ1-4, with D maybe TRBD1 (5 bases). The CDR3 totals 12 residues. Germline assignment: CDR1 MDHEN and CDR2 SYDVKM. CDR3 in amino acids: CAGSPPRGKLFF. The CDR3 nucleotides read TGTGCCGGCAGCCCCCCACGGGGGAAACTGTTTTTT.

The chain is built from TRBV19 and TRBJ2-5; tentatively, D is TRBD1 (5 bases). Germline CDR1 reads LNHDA; CDR2 reads SQIVND (reference sequence). This CDR3 has 14 amino acids. V lost 7 bases and J lost 0, with 12 bases in between. CDR3 sequence (DNA): TGTGCCAGTAAGGCAGGGCTAAACCAAGAGACCCAGTACTTC. Translating gives CASKAGLNQETQYF.

The chain joins TRBV4-1 to TRBJ1-1; 7 bases match TRBD1. Losses at the gene ends were 1 base for V and 1 base for J; bases not matched to a gene: 0. Germline assignment: CDR1 MGHRA and CDR2 YSYEKL. The CDR3 spans 14 residues. CDR3 amino acids: CASSQAGGNTEAFF. The CDR3 nucleotides are TGCGCCAGCAGCCAAGCAGGGGGGAACACTGAAGCTTTCTTT.

This chain joins TRBV5-1 and TRBJ1-1; 8 positions agree with TRBD1. Germline V CDR1 and CDR2: SGHRS, YFSETQ. The J segment lost 0 bases and the V segment lost 4 bases, leaving 5 bases of the junction unmatched. CDR3 length equals 15 residues. The CDR3 loop reads CASSTGQGMNTEAFF. The CDR3 coding sequence is TGCGCCAGCAGCACCGGACAGGGCATGAACACTGAAGCTTTCTTT.

The chain couples TRBV24-1 to TRBJ2-3; 11 bases map to TRBD2. This CDR3 region has 17 residues. From germline, CDR1 is KGHDR and CDR2 SFDVKD. V shed 3 bases, J shed 3 bases, and the junction held 7 bases outside the gene matches. This chain's CDR3 is CATSDPTGTSGTDTQYF. CDR3 DNA: TGTGCCACCAGTGATCCTACCGGGACTAGCGGTACAGATACGCAGTATTTT.

V is TRBV4-1 and J is TRBJ2-7; 10 bases align to TRBD2. CDR1 is MGHRA, CDR2 YSYEKL, per germline. This CDR3 comprises 16 residues. The junction had 11 bases not matched to a gene; V was cut back by 2 bases and J by 7 bases. CDR3 bases: TGCGCCAGCAGCCAACCCGGGACTAGCGTCAGACAGGAGCAGTACTTC. It specifies CASSQPGTSVRQEQYF.

V gene TRBV5-1 combines with J gene TRBJ2-2, with 7 nucleotides matching TRBD1. The CDR3 runs to 15 residues. Per the germline V gene, CDR1 is SGHRS and CDR2 is YFSETQ. V trimming: 4 bases; J trimming: 4 bases; junction bases outside the gene matches: 7. As DNA, the CDR3 is TGCGCCAGCAGCCCTGGACAGGCTGGCACCGGGGAGCTGTTTTTT. Translation gives CASSPGQAGTGELFF.

The chain combines TRBV6-5 with TRBJ2-5, with 10 bases lining up with TRBD1. Trimming at V came to 8 bases and at J to 5 bases, leaving 11 bases not matched to a gene. Germline CDR1 and CDR2: MNHEY and SVGAGI. CDR3 length: 15 residues. This CDR3 is CASALDRGLGETQYF. The DNA of the CDR3 is TGTGCCAGCGCGCTGGACAGGGGGTTGGGTGAGACCCAGTACTTC.

This chain connects TRBV3-1 (or the pseudogene TRBV3-2) to TRBJ2-1; 12 bases fit TRBD2. The V and J ends lost 1 base and 9 bases, in that order; junction bases with no gene match: 4. In germline, CDR1 is LGHDT, CDR2 YNNKEL (reference sequence). The CDR3 has 15 residues. The CDR3: CASSQGLAGVGEQFF. The CDR3 bases are TGTGCCAGCAGCCAAGGACTAGCGGGAGTTGGTGAGCAGTTCTTC.

The chain couples TRBV3-1 (or the pseudogene TRBV3-2) to TRBJ2-7, with D uncertain. The V gene lost 1 base and the J gene lost 3 bases, with 7 bases spanning the gap. Per the germline V gene, CDR1 is LGHDT and CDR2 is YNNKEL (reference sequence). This CDR3 is 13 amino acids long. The DNA for the CDR3 is TGTGCCAGCAGCCAAGGTAGACTCTACGAGCAGTACTTC. This sequence encodes CASSQGRLYEQYF.